The entry below gives a single T cell receptor beta chain sequence along with its context. This sample was taken from a study of blood T cell repertoires in COVID-19. Study in general: Specimens from acute and convalescent COVID-19 originated in the United States, Italy and Spain. The cDNA or gDNA used as material had been derived from T cells, B-cell-depleted T cells, or PBMCs.

The protocol was immunoSEQ multiplex PCR, while the TCRdb copy is restricted to in-frame clones and leaves out a portion. The profile shows tens of thousands of clones, 75% to 90% of them singletons. This clonotype was obtained from a woman between 65 and 79 years old with acute or convalescent COVID-19. Material: peripheral blood.

CDR3 nucleotides: TGTGCCAGCAGTTACTCTACGACAGGGGAGGGCACTGAAGCTTTCTTT. This codes for CASSYSTTGEGTEAFF. The J gene is TRBJ1-1, the V gene TRBV6-2 or TRBV6-3; 8 bases are shared with TRBD1. The CDR3 extends over 16 amino acids. V was pared by 0 bases and J by 4 bases, with 7 bases of the junction left unmatched. CDR1 and CDR2 from the germline V gene are MNHEY and SVGEGT.